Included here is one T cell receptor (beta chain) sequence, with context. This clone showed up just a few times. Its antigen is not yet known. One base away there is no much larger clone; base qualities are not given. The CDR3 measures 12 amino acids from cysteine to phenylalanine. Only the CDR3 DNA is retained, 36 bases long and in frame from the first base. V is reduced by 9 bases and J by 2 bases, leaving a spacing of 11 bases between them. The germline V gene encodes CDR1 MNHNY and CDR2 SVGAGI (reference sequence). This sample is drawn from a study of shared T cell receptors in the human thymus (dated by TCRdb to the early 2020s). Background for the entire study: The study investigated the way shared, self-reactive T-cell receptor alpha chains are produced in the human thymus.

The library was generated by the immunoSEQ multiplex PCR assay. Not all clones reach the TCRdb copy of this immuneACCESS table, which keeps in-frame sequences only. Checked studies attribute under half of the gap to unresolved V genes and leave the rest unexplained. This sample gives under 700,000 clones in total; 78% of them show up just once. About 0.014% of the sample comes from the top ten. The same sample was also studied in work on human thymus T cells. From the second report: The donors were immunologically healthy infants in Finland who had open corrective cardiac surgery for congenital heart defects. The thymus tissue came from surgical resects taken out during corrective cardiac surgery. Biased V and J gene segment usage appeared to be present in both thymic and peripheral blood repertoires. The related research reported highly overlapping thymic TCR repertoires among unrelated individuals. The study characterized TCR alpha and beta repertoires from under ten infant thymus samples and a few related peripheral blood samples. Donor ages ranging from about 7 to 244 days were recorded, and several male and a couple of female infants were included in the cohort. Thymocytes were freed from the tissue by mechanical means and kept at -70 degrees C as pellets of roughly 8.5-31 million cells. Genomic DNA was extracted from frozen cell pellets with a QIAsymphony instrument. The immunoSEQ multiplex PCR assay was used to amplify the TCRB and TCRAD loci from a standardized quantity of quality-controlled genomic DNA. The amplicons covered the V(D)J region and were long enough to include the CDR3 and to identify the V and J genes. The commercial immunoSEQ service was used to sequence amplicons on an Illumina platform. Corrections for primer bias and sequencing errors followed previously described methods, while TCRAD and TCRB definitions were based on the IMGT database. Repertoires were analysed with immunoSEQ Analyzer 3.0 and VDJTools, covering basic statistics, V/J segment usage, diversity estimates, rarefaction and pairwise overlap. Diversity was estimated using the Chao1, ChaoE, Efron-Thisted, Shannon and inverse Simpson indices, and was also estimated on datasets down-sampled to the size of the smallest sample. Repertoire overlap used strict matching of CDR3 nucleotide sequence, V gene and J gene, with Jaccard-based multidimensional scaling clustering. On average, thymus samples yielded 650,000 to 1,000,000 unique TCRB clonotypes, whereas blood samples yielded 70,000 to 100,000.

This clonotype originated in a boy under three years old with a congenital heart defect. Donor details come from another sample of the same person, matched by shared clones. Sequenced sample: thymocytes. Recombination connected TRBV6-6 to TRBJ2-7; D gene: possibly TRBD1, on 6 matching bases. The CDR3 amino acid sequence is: CASTGSPYEQYF. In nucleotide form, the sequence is TGTGCCAGTACAGGGAGCCCCTACGAGCAGTACTTC.